This record looks at one TCR beta chain sequence and its context. Its antigen is unidentified. CDR1 is SGHAT, CDR2 FQNNGV, per germline. The CDR3 has 14 amino acids. Trimming took off 5 bases at V and 4 bases at J, with 14 bases between the two ends. Using its own MiXCR run on the reads, TCRdb lists one record per CDR3 protein. The sample holds 5,600 or so distinct CDR3 sequences, less than 20% seen once. This record belongs to a study of liver allograft versus peripheral blood T cells. Study summary: Hepatic allograft T cell receptor repertoires were evaluated relative to those present in recipients' peripheral blood. General study findings and limits: Reportedly, the T cell receptor repertoires inside liver allografts were not the same as those in peripheral blood.

The clonotype was recovered from a human patient who had a liver transplant. Among the T cells, some may be from the graft donor. The chain carries TRBV11-2 and TRBJ1-2; D is perhaps TRBD1 (5 bases). This CDR3 is CASSLGTDLYGYTF. The CDR3 bases are TGTGCCAGCAGCCTAGGGACGGACCTCTATGGCTACACCTTC. Full variable domain (missing parts from reference TRBV11-2 and TRBJ1-2): EAGVAQSPRYKIIEKRQSVAFWCNPISGHATLYWYQQILGQGPKLLIQFQNNGVVDDSQLPKDRFSAERLKGVDSTLKIQPAKLEDSAVYLCASSLGTDLYGYTFGSGTRLTVV.